This is a list of T cell receptor beta chains from one sample in a study of blood T cell repertoires in COVID-19. TCRdb's table, derived via immunoSEQ multiplex PCR, lists solely in-frame clones and lacks some. The table has roughly 150,000 clones, around three quarters seen once. The material sequenced was peripheral blood. Receptors were obtained from a man aged 55 to 70 with acute or convalescent COVID-19. CDR3s include the opening cysteine and the closing phenylalanine or tryptophan. Fields, in order: clone size, CDR3 length, V gene, D gene, J gene, CDR3 protein, CDR3 DNA. The D gene is left open where the match is weak. For some rows the clone size is stated as once, few or many, or as a class when expanded; others skip it.

size: few; length: 14; V: TRBV6-5; D: TRBD1; J: TRBJ1-2; CDR3: CASSSGQIFYGYTF; DNA: TGTGCCAGCAGTTCGGGACAGATTTTCTATGGCTACACCTTC
size: NA; length: 15; V: TRBV2; D: NA; J: TRBJ2-6; CDR3: CASKGGSSGANVLTF; DNA: TGTGCCAGCAAAGGAGGGAGCTCTGGGGCCAACGTCCTGACTTTC
size: NA; length: 15; V: TRBV28; D: NA; J: TRBJ1-2; CDR3: CASSPTGGTTYGYTF; DNA: TGTGCCAGCAGCCCTACGGGGGGGACGACCTATGGCTACACCTTC
size: NA; length: 14; V: TRBV11-3; D: TRBD2; J: TRBJ2-1; CDR3: CASSLGLGGNEQFF; DNA: TGTGCCAGCAGCTTAGGGCTGGGGGGGAATGAGCAGTTCTTC
size: NA; length: 15; V: TRBV18; D: NA; J: TRBJ2-5; CDR3: CASSPPHGSRETQYF; DNA: TGTGCCAGCTCACCACCCCACGGGTCACGGGAGACCCAGTACTTC
size: NA; length: 15; V: TRBV9; D: NA; J: TRBJ2-1; CDR3: CASSVTSLSYNEQFF; DNA: TGTGCCAGCAGCGTCACTAGCCTGTCCTACAATGAGCAGTTCTTC
size: few; length: 16; V: TRBV19; D: NA; J: TRBJ2-1; CDR3: CASSSGTQISYNEQFF; DNA: TGTGCCAGTAGTTCTGGTACTCAAATCTCCTACAATGAGCAGTTCTTC
size: NA; length: 16; V: TRBV10-3; D: NA; J: TRBJ2-2; CDR3: CAISAGADWSTGELFF; DNA: TGTGCCATCAGTGCAGGGGCTGACTGGAGCACCGGGGAGCTGTTTTTT
size: NA; length: 15; V: TRBV7-9; D: TRBD1; J: TRBJ1-6; CDR3: CASSFAGTGASPLHF; DNA: TGTGCCAGCAGCTTTGCCGGGACAGGGGCCTCACCCCTCCACTTT
size: NA; length: 19; V: TRBV21-1; D: NA; J: TRBJ2-1; CDR3: CASSKWGGLAGCHYNEQFF; DNA: TGTGCCAGCAGCAAATGGGGGGGACTAGCGGGGTGCCACTACAATGAGCAGTTCTTC
size: few; length: 13; V: TRBV5-1; D: NA; J: TRBJ2-1; CDR3: CASSLGYYNEQFF; DNA: TGCGCCAGCAGCTTGGGCTACTACAATGAGCAGTTCTTC
size: NA; length: 16; V: TRBV25-1; D: TRBD2; J: TRBJ2-7; CDR3: CASRMGLAGSSYEQYF; DNA: TGTGCCAGCCGGATGGGGCTAGCGGGGAGCTCCTACGAGCAGTACTTC
size: NA; length: 12; V: TRBV5-6; D: NA; J: TRBJ2-2; CDR3: CASSSGSGELFF; DNA: TGTGCCAGCAGCTCAGGGTCCGGGGAGCTGTTTTTT
size: NA; length: 15; V: TRBV9; D: TRBD1; J: TRBJ2-1; CDR3: CASSVAGTGDNEQFF; DNA: TGTGCCAGCAGCGTAGCCGGGACAGGGGACAATGAGCAGTTCTTC
size: NA; length: 14; V: TRBV2; D: TRBD2; J: TRBJ2-7; CDR3: CASSEREALSEQYF; DNA: TGTGCCAGCAGTGAACGGGAGGCCCTTTCCGAGCAGTACTTC
size: NA; length: 15; V: TRBV14; D: TRBD2; J: TRBJ2-5; CDR3: CASSQGLAGRETQYF; DNA: TGTGCCAGCAGCCAAGGACTAGCCGGCAGGGAGACCCAGTACTTC
size: NA; length: 16; V: TRBV7-6; D: NA; J: TRBJ2-1; CDR3: CASSLRAVSGYNEQFF; DNA: TGTGCCAGCAGCTTAAGGGCGGTTAGCGGCTACAATGAGCAGTTCTTC
size: NA; length: 12; V: TRBV9; D: NA; J: TRBJ2-1; CDR3: CASSASYNEQFF; DNA: TGTGCCAGCAGCGCGTCCTACAATGAGCAGTTCTTC
size: NA; length: 14; V: TRBV30; D: NA; J: TRBJ1-2; CDR3: CAWSVFGVSYGYTF; DNA: TGTGCCTGGAGTGTATTTGGAGTCTCGTATGGCTACACCTTC
size: NA; length: 16; V: TRBV5-6; D: NA; J: TRBJ1-1; CDR3: CASSLVSAAGGTEAFF; DNA: TGTGCCAGCAGCTTGGTTTCGGCCGCCGGAGGGACTGAAGCTTTCTTT
size: NA; length: 14; V: TRBV7-3; D: NA; J: TRBJ2-5; CDR3: CASSPNGGRETQYF; DNA: TGTGCCAGCAGCCCTAACGGGGGGCGAGAGACCCAGTACTTC
size: NA; length: 15; V: TRBV5-1; D: NA; J: TRBJ1-2; CDR3: CASSLEAGYGYGYTF; DNA: TGCGCCAGCAGCTTGGAAGCGGGGTACGGCTATGGCTACACCTTC
size: NA; length: 15; V: TRBV7-8; D: NA; J: TRBJ1-5; CDR3: CASSLGLYSNQPQHF; DNA: TGTGCCAGCAGCCTGGGGCTTTATAGCAATCAGCCCCAGCATTTT
size: NA; length: 11; V: TRBV15; D: NA; J: TRBJ2-7; CDR3: CATGQNYEQYF; DNA: TGTGCCACCGGGCAAAACTACGAGCAGTACTTC
size: NA; length: 13; V: TRBV29-1; D: NA; J: TRBJ2-7; CDR3: CSVESRDSYEQYF; DNA: TGCAGCGTTGAAAGCAGGGACTCCTACGAGCAGTACTTC
size: NA; length: 13; V: TRBV12-3/TRBV12-4; D: TRBD1; J: TRBJ1-1; CDR3: CASILTGDTEAFF; DNA: TGTGCCAGCATCCTCACAGGGGACACTGAAGCTTTCTTT
size: few; length: 21; V: TRBV1; D: NA; J: TRBJ2-1; CDR3: CTSSQDRLAGIKFDSYNEQFF; DNA: TGCACCAGCAGCCAAGATCGACTAGCGGGAATAAAATTCGACTCCTACAATGAGCAGTTCTTC
size: NA; length: 15; V: TRBV28; D: NA; J: TRBJ2-2; CDR3: CASSLPSGAGGELFF; DNA: TGTGCCAGCAGTTTACCGTCGGGAGCGGGCGGGGAGCTGTTTTTT
size: once; length: 14; V: TRBV24-1; D: NA; J: TRBJ2-7; CDR3: CATSPTGPLYEQYF; DNA: TGTGCCACCAGCCCGACAGGTCCATTATACGAGCAGTACTTC
size: NA; length: 15; V: TRBV28; D: TRBD2; J: TRBJ2-7; CDR3: CASSTKSSGRHEQYF; DNA: TGTGCCAGCAGTACGAAGTCTAGCGGGAGACACGAGCAGTACTTC
size: once; length: 15; V: TRBV5-1; D: TRBD1; J: TRBJ2-7; CDR3: CASSLVPQGRYEQYF; DNA: TGCGCCAGCAGCTTGGTTCCACAGGGGCGCTACGAGCAGTACTTC
size: once; length: 15; V: TRBV6-5; D: TRBD2; J: TRBJ2-7; CDR3: CASTFLREGAYEQYF; DNA: TGTGCCAGCACCTTCTTGCGGGAGGGGGCCTACGAGCAGTACTTC
size: NA; length: 15; V: TRBV24-1; D: TRBD2; J: TRBJ2-3; CDR3: CATSVTSGRADTQYF; DNA: TGTGCCACCAGTGTAACCAGCGGGAGGGCAGATACGCAGTATTTT
size: NA; length: 15; V: TRBV6-5; D: TRBD1; J: TRBJ2-7; CDR3: CASSYLSTGGSEQYF; DNA: TGTGCCAGCAGTTACTTGTCCACAGGGGGGAGCGAGCAGTACTTC
size: once; length: 15; V: TRBV19; D: TRBD2; J: TRBJ2-7; CDR3: CASSTEGLASYEQYF; DNA: TGTGCCAGTAGCACGGAGGGACTAGCTTCCTACGAGCAGTACTTC